These 5 T cell receptor beta chains originate from one sample sequenced in a study of T-cell reconstitution after alpha-beta-depleted transplantation in children. Using unique molecular identifiers, the investigators prepared the TCRbeta library. TCRdb fed the PCR reads into MiXCR, producing one record per CDR3 protein. The sample lists about 980,000 distinct CDR3 sequences, about 29% occurring once. Sequencing used PBMCs, mostly from graft donor cells, obtained 360 days after TCRalphabeta/CD19-depleted stem cell transplant. Receptor source: a boy younger than two who had a stem cell transplant for SCID, so the T cells may come from the graft donor.

Many counts were recorded for this clonotype. The chain uses TRBV28 and TRBJ2-4, with D hard to call. With 3 bases removed from V and 4 bases from J, the gap between germline ends came to 7 bases. CDR3 size: 13 residues. Germline CDR1 reads MDHEN; CDR2 reads SYDVKM. The CDR3 coding sequence is TGTGCCAGCAGTTTCTACAAGAAAAACATTCAGTACTTC. Translation: CASSFYKKNIQYF.

In its sample, this clonotype was seen many times. DNA of the CDR3: TGTGCCAGCAGTTCCTGGGACAGCCGAAGGGCCAACGTCCTGACTTTC. This encodes CASSSWDSRRANVLTF. The chain couples TRBV6-5 to TRBJ2-6; 7 bases agree with TRBD1. CDR1 is MNHEY and CDR2 is SVGAGI in the germline V gene. CDR3 length: 16 residues. V lost 4 bases to trimming and J lost 5 bases; unmatched junction nucleotides: 8.

The chain carries TRBV20-1 and TRBJ2-7; no firm D call. With 4 bases removed from V and 3 bases from J, the gap between germline ends came to 19 bases. This CDR3 has 15 residues. From germline, CDR1 is DFQATT and CDR2 SNEGSKA (reference sequence). CDR3: CSAKRAPAVGYEQYF. DNA for the CDR3: TGCAGTGCTAAAAGGGCCCCCGCGGTCGGCTACGAGCAGTACTTC.

This clonotype was counted a few times. The chain combines TRBV27 with TRBJ1-1; tentatively, D is TRBD1 (5 bases). The CDR3 is 15 amino acids. Trimming removed 5 bases from V and 3 bases from J, with 16 bases in between. The germline V gene has CDR1 MNHEY and CDR2 SMNVEV (reference sequence). In DNA, the CDR3 is TGTGCCAGCAGTGTACGGGGCCTAGGGGACACTGAAGCTTTCTTT. It translates to CASSVRGLGDTEAFF.

V and J are TRBV18 and TRBJ2-4; 7 nucleotides align to TRBD1. Germline trimming cut 1 base from V and 3 bases from J; bases unmatched to any gene: 6. Germline CDR1 reads KGHSH; CDR2 reads LQKENI. There are 16 residues in the CDR3. The CDR3 loop is CASSPLSGGSKNIQYF. DNA of the CDR3: TGTGCCAGCTCACCACTGTCAGGGGGAAGCAAAAACATTCAGTACTTC.